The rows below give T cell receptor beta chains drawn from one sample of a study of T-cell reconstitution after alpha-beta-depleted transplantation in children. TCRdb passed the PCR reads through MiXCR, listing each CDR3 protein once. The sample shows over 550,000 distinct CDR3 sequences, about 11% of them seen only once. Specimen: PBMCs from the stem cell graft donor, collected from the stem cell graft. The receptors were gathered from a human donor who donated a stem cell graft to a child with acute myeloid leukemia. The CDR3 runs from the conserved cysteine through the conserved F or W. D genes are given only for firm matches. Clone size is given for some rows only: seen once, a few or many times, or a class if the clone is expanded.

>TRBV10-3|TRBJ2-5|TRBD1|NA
CAISDLDRDQETQYF
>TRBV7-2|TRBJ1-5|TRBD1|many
CASSLVGTGGFQPQHF
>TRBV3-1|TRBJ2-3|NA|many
CASSQGSGNRGQQYF
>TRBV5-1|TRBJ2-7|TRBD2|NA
CASSSGTSGSYDEQYF
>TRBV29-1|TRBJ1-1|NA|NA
CSGAKDMMLGTFF
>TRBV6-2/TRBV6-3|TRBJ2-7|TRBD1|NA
CASSTGTGNEQYF
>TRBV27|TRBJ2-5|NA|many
CASKVGRAQETQYF
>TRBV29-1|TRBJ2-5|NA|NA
CSAPRPEGETQYF
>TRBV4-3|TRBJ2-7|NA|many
CASSQDWTESSYEQYF
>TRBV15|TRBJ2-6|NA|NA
CATSGIRPSPSSGANVLTF
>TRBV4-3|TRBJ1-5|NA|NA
CASRPGLNSNQPQHF
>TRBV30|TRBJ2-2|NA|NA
CAWRGGLITGELFF
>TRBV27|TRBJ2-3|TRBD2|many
CASSLLTSGRTDTQYF
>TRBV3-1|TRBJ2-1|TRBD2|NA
CASSPVGLAGGSYNEQFF
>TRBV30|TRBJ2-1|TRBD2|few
CAWSVGLAGYNEQFF
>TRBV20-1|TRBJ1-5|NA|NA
CSAADTHSNQPQHF
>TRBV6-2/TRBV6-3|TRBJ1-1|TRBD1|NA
CASSGTGYYQGAFF
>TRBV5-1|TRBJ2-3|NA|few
CASSSSQHPSTDTQYF
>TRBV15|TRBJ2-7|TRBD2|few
CATSSVPRLAGDEQYF
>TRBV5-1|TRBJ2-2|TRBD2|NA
CASGSGLVAGELFF
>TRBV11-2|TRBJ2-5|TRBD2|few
CASSFPTSGRETQYF
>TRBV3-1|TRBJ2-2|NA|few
CASSQPRGSNTGELFF
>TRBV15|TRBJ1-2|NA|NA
CATSREVEGNYGYTF
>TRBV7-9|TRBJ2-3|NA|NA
CASSFREITSTDTQYF
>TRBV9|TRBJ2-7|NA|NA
CASSVGGGAYEQYF
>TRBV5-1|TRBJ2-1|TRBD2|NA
CASSPQASGNEQFF
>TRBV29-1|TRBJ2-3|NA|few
CSLLQDTQYF
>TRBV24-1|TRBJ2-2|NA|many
CATSEPPRVRRTGELFF
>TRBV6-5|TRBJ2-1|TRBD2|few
CASSYERGTYNEQFF